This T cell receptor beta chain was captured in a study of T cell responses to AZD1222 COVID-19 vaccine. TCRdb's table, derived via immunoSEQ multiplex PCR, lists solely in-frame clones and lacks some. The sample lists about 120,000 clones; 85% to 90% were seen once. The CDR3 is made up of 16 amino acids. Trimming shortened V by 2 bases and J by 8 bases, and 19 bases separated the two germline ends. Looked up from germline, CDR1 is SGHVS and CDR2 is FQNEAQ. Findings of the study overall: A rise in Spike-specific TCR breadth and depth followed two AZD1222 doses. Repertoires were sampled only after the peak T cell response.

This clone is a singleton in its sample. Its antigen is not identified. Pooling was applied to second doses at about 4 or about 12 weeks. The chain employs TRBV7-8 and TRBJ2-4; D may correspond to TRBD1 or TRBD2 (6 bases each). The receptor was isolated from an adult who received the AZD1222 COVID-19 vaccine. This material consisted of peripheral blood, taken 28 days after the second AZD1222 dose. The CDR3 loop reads CASSLRAGGKVDIQYF. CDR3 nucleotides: TGTGCCAGCAGCTTACGGGCCGGGGGCAAGGTGGACATTCAGTACTTC.